This T cell receptor (beta chain) was profiled in a study of blood T cell repertoires in COVID-19 (dated by TCRdb to the early 2020s). Concerning the study at large: The collaborator samples originated in the United States, Italy and Spain and spanned the acute and convalescent phases of COVID-19. Samples were obtained from the ongoing ImmuneRACE study (first 160 participants) and from approximately 1,200 subjects provided by 6 global collaborators. The dataset comprised deeply sampled blood TCRbeta repertoires from subjects exposed to, actively infected with, or recovered from COVID-19. The repertoires were made available in a free public database intended to serve as a resource for research on the immune response to SARS-CoV-2. The prospective study material was composed of cDNA or gDNA derived from T cells, B-cell-depleted T cells, or PBMCs. Where available, HLA class I and class II types were taken from metadata supplied by the sample provider and were not determined by assay-based typing. Sample metadata almost always included a de-identified subject ID, COVID-19 status, age in years and sex.

Summary of the overall study and its limitations: Clinical and demographic metadata were provided uncurated, with the amount varying by source and participant.

As concerns this clone: What this receptor recognizes is not known. No base-level quality is on record; no much larger clone is a single base apart.

TCRbeta CDR3 regions were amplified from genomic DNA by means of the immunoSEQ Assay, a bias-controlled multiplex PCR. The published analysis was carried out like this. The number of nucleated cells in each sample was estimated from the amplification of reference gene primers within the assay. To quantify the absolute abundance of each unique TCRbeta CDR3 rearrangement, sequence reads were collapsed and filtered. For each sample, productive Simpson clonality was calculated as the square root of Simpson's diversity index across productive rearrangements. Not all clones reach the TCRdb copy of this immuneACCESS table, which keeps in-frame sequences only. Checked studies attribute under half of the gap to unresolved V genes and leave the rest unexplained. V, J and clone size reflect that table, while D and trimming were determined from the DNA. A total of about 120,000 clones appear in this sample, 90% of them only once. The ten largest make up roughly 1.9% of the sample.

The CDR3 contains 17 residues, cysteine and phenylalanine counted. CDR3 DNA is the only sequence kept; it has 51 bases, read in frame from the first base. The trim is 5 bases for V and 2 bases for J, with a gap of 21 bases between the germline ends. The CDR1 and CDR2 encoded by the germline V gene (reference sequence) are MNHEY and SMNVEV. The collaborating institutions used their own protocols to collect whole blood in K2EDTA tubes. For TCRbeta analysis, collaborator samples were shipped as frozen whole blood, as isolated PBMCs, or as DNA extracted from either sample type. The sequence was obtained from a human donor with active COVID-19. The donor label of this sample is uncertain. Sequenced input: peripheral blood. The rearranged chain carries TRBV27 and TRBJ1-2, with the D gene not clear enough to name. DNA sequence: TGTGCCAGCAGTCCCATAACTCTTCAGACAAGGAACTATGGCTACACCTTC. Translated, this gives CASSPITLQTRNYGYTF.